These T cell receptor beta chains were read from a single sample in a study of cytotoxic CD8 clonotypes in ibrutinib-treated CLL. Assay used: immunoSEQ multiplex PCR; TCRdb lists only in-frame clones, some missing. The sample has 140,000 or so clones, 75% to 85% seen once. Sequencing used PBMCs, obtained after 12 months of ibrutinib treatment. The receptors were sampled from a human donor with chronic lymphocytic leukemia. Each CDR3 is given with its conserved first and last residue. The order of the fields is V gene, J gene, clone size, D gene, CDR3 length, CDR3 DNA, CDR3 protein. A D gene is named only where the DNA matches it firmly. The size of a clone is reported for some rows only, either as once, few or many, or as a class for expanded clones.

V gene: TRBV5-5
J gene: TRBJ2-5
clone size: .
D gene: .
CDR3 length: 12
CDR3 DNA: TGTGCCAGCAGCTGGTACCAAGAGACCCAGTACTTC
CDR3 protein: CASSWYQETQYF

V gene: TRBV5-4
J gene: TRBJ1-1
clone size: .
D gene: .
CDR3 length: 15
CDR3 DNA: TGTGCCAGCAGCCCAGGACCGATGGGGAACACTGAAGCTTTCTTT
CDR3 protein: CASSPGPMGNTEAFF

V gene: TRBV19
J gene: TRBJ2-7
clone size: .
D gene: .
CDR3 length: 17
CDR3 DNA: TGTGCCAGTAGACGACACCGGGGGGGGACAGGGACCTACGAGCAGTACTTC
CDR3 protein: CASRRHRGGTGTYEQYF

V gene: TRBV11-2
J gene: TRBJ1-1
clone size: few
D gene: .
CDR3 length: 13
CDR3 DNA: TGTGCCAGCAGCTTGAGAGAGAAAGGGGAGGCTTTCTTT
CDR3 protein: CASSLREKGEAFF

V gene: TRBV18
J gene: TRBJ2-7
clone size: few
D gene: .
CDR3 length: 12
CDR3 DNA: TGTGCCAGCTCACCCGAAAGCTACGAGCAGTACTTC
CDR3 protein: CASSPESYEQYF

V gene: TRBV28
J gene: TRBJ1-5
clone size: .
D gene: TRBD1
CDR3 length: 17
CDR3 DNA: TGTGCCAGCAGCTCTACCGGGACAGGGGCGATAAATCAGCCCCAGCATTTT
CDR3 protein: CASSSTGTGAINQPQHF

V gene: TRBV5-1
J gene: TRBJ2-7
clone size: .
D gene: .
CDR3 length: 16
CDR3 DNA: TGCGCCAGCAGCTTGGTCCCGGGACAAGACCTAGGGGAGCAGTACTTC
CDR3 protein: CASSLVPGQDLGEQYF

V gene: TRBV5-6
J gene: TRBJ2-1
clone size: .
D gene: .
CDR3 length: 15
CDR3 DNA: TGTGCCAGCAGCTCAAAGGGACTGCTGGACAATGAGCAGTTCTTC
CDR3 protein: CASSSKGLLDNEQFF

V gene: TRBV10-1
J gene: TRBJ2-1
clone size: .
D gene: TRBD2
CDR3 length: 14
CDR3 DNA: TGCGCCAGCAGTCTAGCGGGATCCTACAATGAGCAGTTCTTC
CDR3 protein: CASSLAGSYNEQFF

V gene: TRBV7-2
J gene: TRBJ2-3
clone size: .
D gene: .
CDR3 length: 13
CDR3 DNA: TGTGCCAGCAGCGCCGTCAGCACAGATACGCAGTATTTT
CDR3 protein: CASSAVSTDTQYF

V gene: TRBV6-5
J gene: TRBJ1-2
clone size: .
D gene: .
CDR3 length: 14
CDR3 DNA: TGTGCCAGCAGCCCCCGGGGCAGAGACTATGGCTACACCTTC
CDR3 protein: CASSPRGRDYGYTF

V gene: TRBV5-1
J gene: TRBJ2-2
clone size: few
D gene: .
CDR3 length: 14
CDR3 DNA: TGCGCCAGCAGGTGGGCGGAGAACACCGGGGAGCTGTTTTTT
CDR3 protein: CASRWAENTGELFF

V gene: TRBV4-1
J gene: TRBJ1-2
clone size: .
D gene: .
CDR3 length: 14
CDR3 DNA: TGCGCCAGCAGCCAAGTAGCAAAGACCTATGGCTACACCTTC
CDR3 protein: CASSQVAKTYGYTF

V gene: TRBV6-6
J gene: TRBJ2-7
clone size: .
D gene: .
CDR3 length: 16
CDR3 DNA: TGTGCCAGCAGTTACAGCCTAGGGCCGCCTGTCGTCGAGCAGTACTTC
CDR3 protein: CASSYSLGPPVVEQYF

V gene: TRBV6-5
J gene: TRBJ2-3
clone size: .
D gene: .
CDR3 length: 12
CDR3 DNA: TGTGCCAGCAGTAATTTGGGGGATACGCAGTATTTT
CDR3 protein: CASSNLGDTQYF

V gene: TRBV14
J gene: TRBJ2-1
clone size: .
D gene: .
CDR3 length: 19
CDR3 DNA: TGTGCCAGCAGCCAAGACCCGGGTTCTCGGGCTAGCTCCTACAATGAGCAGTTCTTC
CDR3 protein: CASSQDPGSRASSYNEQFF

V gene: TRBV28
J gene: TRBJ2-7
clone size: .
D gene: TRBD2
CDR3 length: 15
CDR3 DNA: TGTGCCAGCAGAATGGGACTAGCGGGTCTATTTGAGCAGTACTTC
CDR3 protein: CASRMGLAGLFEQYF

V gene: TRBV18
J gene: TRBJ1-1
clone size: .
D gene: .
CDR3 length: 15
CDR3 DNA: TGTGCCAGCGTCTCTGTGGCAGGGATGAACACTGAAGCTTTCTTT
CDR3 protein: CASVSVAGMNTEAFF

V gene: TRBV28
J gene: TRBJ2-7
clone size: .
D gene: .
CDR3 length: 11
CDR3 DNA: TGTGCCAGCAGCCGACCCTACGAGCAGTACTTC
CDR3 protein: CASSRPYEQYF

V gene: TRBV6-5
J gene: TRBJ2-3
clone size: .
D gene: TRBD1
CDR3 length: 11
CDR3 DNA: TGTGCCAGCACCCAGATGGACAGGGAGTATTTT
CDR3 protein: CASTQMDREYF

V gene: TRBV7-9
J gene: TRBJ2-7
clone size: .
D gene: .
CDR3 length: 13
CDR3 DNA: TGTGCCAGCAGCTCGGGACCTTCCTACGAGCAGTACTTC
CDR3 protein: CASSSGPSYEQYF

V gene: TRBV10-2
J gene: TRBJ1-5
clone size: .
D gene: .
CDR3 length: 13
CDR3 DNA: TGCGCCACCTCGGACGGTAGCAATCAGCCCCAGCATTTT
CDR3 protein: CATSDGSNQPQHF

V gene: TRBV29-1
J gene: TRBJ2-2
clone size: .
D gene: .
CDR3 length: 13
CDR3 DNA: TGCAGCGTTTACCGGGTTAACACCGGGGAGCTGTTTTTT
CDR3 protein: CSVYRVNTGELFF

V gene: TRBV5-4
J gene: TRBJ2-1
clone size: .
D gene: TRBD1
CDR3 length: 18
CDR3 DNA: TGTGCCAGCAGCCCTAAGATCCTAACAGGGGGCGCGTACAATGAGCAGTTCTTC
CDR3 protein: CASSPKILTGGAYNEQFF

V gene: TRBV11-2
J gene: TRBJ1-1
clone size: .
D gene: .
CDR3 length: 13
CDR3 DNA: TGTGCCAGCAGCTCTCAGGGTAGCACTGAAGCTTTCTTT
CDR3 protein: CASSSQGSTEAFF

V gene: TRBV27
J gene: TRBJ2-3
clone size: .
D gene: TRBD2
CDR3 length: 17
CDR3 DNA: TGTGCCAGCAGTTTATTTCCCGTAGCGGGACGGACAGATACGCAGTATTTT
CDR3 protein: CASSLFPVAGRTDTQYF

V gene: TRBV29-1
J gene: TRBJ2-5
clone size: .
D gene: .
CDR3 length: 12
CDR3 DNA: TGCAGCGTTGAAGAATCACAAGAGACCCAGTACTTC
CDR3 protein: CSVEESQETQYF

V gene: TRBV30
J gene: TRBJ1-5
clone size: .
D gene: TRBD1
CDR3 length: 14
CDR3 DNA: TGTGCCTGCTCGCTCACAGGGGGCGGGCAGCCCCAGCATTTT
CDR3 protein: CACSLTGGGQPQHF

V gene: TRBV19
J gene: TRBJ1-1
clone size: .
D gene: .
CDR3 length: 13
CDR3 DNA: TGTGCCAGTAGTCCAACGGCGGACACTGAAGCTTTCTTT
CDR3 protein: CASSPTADTEAFF